Below are 10 T cell receptor beta chains sequenced from a single sample in a study of cytomegalovirus exposure and HLA in healthy donors. PCR amplification relied on 60 Vbeta primers (plus 13 Jbeta primers). TCRdb keeps only in-frame clones here, not all; method: immunoSEQ multiplex PCR. Its clone listing holds tens of thousands of clones. The source material was PBMCs. These receptors all stem from a woman aged 40 to 55 in good health and CMV-seropositive.

The CDR3 spells CASQERAGVGVLTQYF. The CDR3 DNA is TGTGCCAGCCAGGAGAGGGCGGGAGTCGGGGTTTTGACCCAGTACTTC. The chain employs TRBV19 and TRBJ2-5, with 7 bases lining up with TRBD2. V lost 9 bases to trimming and J lost 7 bases; unmatched junction nucleotides: 20. Looked up from germline, CDR1 is LNHDA and CDR2 is SQIVND (reference sequence). This CDR3 region has 16 residues.

The rearrangement uses TRBV28 and TRBJ2-3; 9 bases align to TRBD2. There are 16 residues in the CDR3. J lost 1 base, V lost 4 bases, and 6 bases had no gene match. Looked up from germline, CDR1 is MDHEN and CDR2 is SYDVKM. The CDR3 region is CASSSIAGVGTDTQYF. The CDR3 nucleotides read TGTGCCAGCAGTTCCATAGCGGGAGTAGGCACAGATACGCAGTATTTT.

The chain has TRBV7-2 and TRBJ1-3, with D perhaps matching TRBD1 (6 bases). V was cut by 5 bases and J by 3 bases, with 11 bases left in between. Per germline, CDR1 SGHTA and CDR2 FQGNSA. This CDR3 has 14 residues. DNA of the CDR3: TGTGCCAGCAGCCCACAGGGTTATGGAAACACCATATATTTT. Protein: CASSPQGYGNTIYF.

In regard to this clone: Sequence at one end of the junction differs from germline and may be a read error. V gene TRBV6-1 combines with J gene TRBJ1-1; no reliable D call. The CDR3 contains 13 residues. Germline CDR1 is MNHNS and CDR2 is SASEGT. The CDR3 DNA is TGTGCCGGCAGTGAGGACTTGAACACTGAAGCTTTCTTT. Its translation: CAGSEDLNTEAFF.

This chain joins TRBV2 and TRBJ1-5; D perhaps matches TRBD1 (6 bases). The V gene's germline CDR1 is SNHLY and CDR2 FYNNEI. V was pared by 3 bases and J by 4 bases, with 13 bases between. The CDR3 loop spans 15 amino acids. Here the CDR3 DNA reads TGTGCCAGCAGTGAGGGCCAGGGGCGAAATCAGCCCCAGCATTTT. Encoded protein: CASSEGQGRNQPQHF.

V is TRBV5-6 and J is TRBJ2-5, with 7 bases fitting TRBD1. Trimming cost V 4 bases and J 3 bases; bases outside gene matches: 12. Germline V gives CDR1 SGHDT, CDR2 YYEEEE. The CDR3 extends over 16 amino acids. CDR3 in amino acids: CASSAPMGQIEETQYF. The CDR3 DNA reads as TGTGCCAGCAGCGCACCCATGGGACAGATAGAAGAGACCCAGTACTTC.

The chain joins TRBV25-1 to TRBJ1-3, with D possibly being TRBD1 (5 bases). Germline-derived CDR1 and CDR2 are MGHDK and SYGVNS. With 3 bases removed from V and 0 bases from J, the gap between germline ends came to 6 bases. This CDR3 contains 14 residues. As DNA, the CDR3 is TGTGCCAGCAGTGAGACAGTCTCTGGAAACACCATATATTTT. This encodes CASSETVSGNTIYF.

The chain uses TRBV5-4 and TRBJ1-2; TRBD1 might be the D (6 bases). The V end lost 4 bases, the J end lost 0 bases, and 13 bases lay between the germline ends. The CDR3 has 15 amino acids. The germline V gene has CDR1 SGHNT and CDR2 YYREEE (reference sequence). The CDR3 DNA reads TGTGCCAGCAGCCGCTACAGGGTAGCTAACTATGGCTACACCTTC. Its protein is CASSRYRVANYGYTF.

The chain employs TRBV11-2 and TRBJ2-7; no clear D gene. The germline V gene encodes CDR1 SGHAT and CDR2 FQNNGV. The length of the CDR3 is 13 residues. The germline V and J ends were trimmed by 5 bases and 1 base, with 9 bases remaining between them. The CDR3 here is CASSPPVSYEQYF. The CDR3 DNA reads TGTGCCAGCAGCCCGCCGGTTTCCTACGAGCAGTACTTC.

The chain uses TRBV28 and TRBJ2-2; the match to TRBD1 covers 8 bases. Trimming at V came to 0 bases and at J to 4 bases, leaving 7 bases not matched to a gene. Germline CDR1 and CDR2: MDHEN and SYDVKM. There are 17 residues in the CDR3. Written as DNA, the CDR3 is TGTGCCAGCAGTTTATGGTGGACCAGGGGGCCCACCGGGGAGCTGTTTTTT. Translation gives CASSLWWTRGPTGELFF.